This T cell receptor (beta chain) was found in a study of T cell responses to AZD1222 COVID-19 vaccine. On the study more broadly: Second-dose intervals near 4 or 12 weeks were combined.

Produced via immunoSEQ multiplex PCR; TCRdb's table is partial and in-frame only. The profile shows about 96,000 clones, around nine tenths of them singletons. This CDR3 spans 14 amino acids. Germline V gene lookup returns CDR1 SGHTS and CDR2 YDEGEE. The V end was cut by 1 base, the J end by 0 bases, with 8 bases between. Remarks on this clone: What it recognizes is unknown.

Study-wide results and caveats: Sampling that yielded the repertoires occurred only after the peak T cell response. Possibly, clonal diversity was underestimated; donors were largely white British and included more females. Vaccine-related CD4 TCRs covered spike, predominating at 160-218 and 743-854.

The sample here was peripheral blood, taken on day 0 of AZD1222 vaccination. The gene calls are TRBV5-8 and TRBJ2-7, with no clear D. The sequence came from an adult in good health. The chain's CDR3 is CASSLRYVSYEQYF. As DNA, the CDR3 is TGTGCCAGCAGCTTGAGGTACGTCTCCTACGAGCAGTACTTC.